This T cell receptor (beta chain) was documented in a study of memory CD4+ T cells and cytomegalovirus serostatus. Measured with immunoSEQ multiplex PCR; TCRdb has only the in-frame clones, and not every one. The repertoire holds about 60,000 clones, with over 75% as singletons. J lost 7 bases, V lost 9 bases, and 8 bases had no gene match. The V gene's germline CDR1 is SGHVS and CDR2 FNYEAQ. This CDR3 has 14 amino acids. Single viable CD3+CD4+CD8-CD45RO+ cells were sorted as the memory CD4+ T cells. The TCR was taken from an adult in good health and CMV-seronegative. The chain joins TRBV7-6 to TRBJ2-2; 10 nucleotides align to TRBD2. Sequenced material: memory CD4+ T cells from blood. DNA of the CDR3: TGTGCCAGTATAGCGGGGGGCCTCATCGGGGAGCTGTTTTTT. Translating it yields CASIAGGLIGELFF.